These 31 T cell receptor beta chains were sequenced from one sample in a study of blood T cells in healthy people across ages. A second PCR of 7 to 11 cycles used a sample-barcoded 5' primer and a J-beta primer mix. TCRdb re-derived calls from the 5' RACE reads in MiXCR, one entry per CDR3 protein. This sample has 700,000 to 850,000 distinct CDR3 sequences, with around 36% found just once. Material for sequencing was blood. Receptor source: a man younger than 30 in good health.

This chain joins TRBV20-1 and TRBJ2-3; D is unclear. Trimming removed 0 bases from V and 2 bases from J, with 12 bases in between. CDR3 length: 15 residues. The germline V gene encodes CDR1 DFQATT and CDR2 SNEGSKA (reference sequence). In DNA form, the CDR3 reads TGCAGTGCTAGAGATCTCGACTGGACCACAGATACGCAGTATTTT. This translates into CSARDLDWTTDTQYF.

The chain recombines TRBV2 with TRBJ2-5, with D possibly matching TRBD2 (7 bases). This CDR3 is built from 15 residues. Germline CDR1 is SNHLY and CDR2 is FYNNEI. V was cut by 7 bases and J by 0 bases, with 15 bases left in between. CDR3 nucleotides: TGTGCCAGCATCGGGCGGGGGCCGTACCAAGAGACCCAGTACTTC. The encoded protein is CASIGRGPYQETQYF. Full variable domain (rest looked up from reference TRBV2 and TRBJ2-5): EPEVTQTPSHQVTQMGQEVILRCVPISNHLYFYWYRQILGQKVEFLVSFYNNEISEKSEIFDDQFSVERPDGSNFTLKIRSTKLEDSAMYFCASIGRGPYQETQYFGPGTRLLVL.

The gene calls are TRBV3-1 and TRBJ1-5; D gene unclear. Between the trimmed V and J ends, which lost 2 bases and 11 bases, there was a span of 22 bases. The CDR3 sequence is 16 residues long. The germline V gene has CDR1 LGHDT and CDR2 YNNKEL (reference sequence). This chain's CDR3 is CASSQMQGQALGSQHF. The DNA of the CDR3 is TGTGCCAGCAGCCAAATGCAAGGGCAAGCTTTGGGGTCCCAGCATTTT.

CDR3 in amino acids: CASSLVAGTAIYNEQFF. CDR3 DNA: TGTGCCAGCAGCTTAGTAGCAGGGACAGCGATATACAATGAGCAGTTCTTC. The gene calls are TRBV7-6 and TRBJ2-1; 7 nucleotides line up with TRBD1. This CDR3 spans 17 amino acids. The V and J ends lost 1 base and 4 bases, in that order; junction bases with no gene match: 10. Germline loops: CDR1 SGHVS, CDR2 FNYEAQ.

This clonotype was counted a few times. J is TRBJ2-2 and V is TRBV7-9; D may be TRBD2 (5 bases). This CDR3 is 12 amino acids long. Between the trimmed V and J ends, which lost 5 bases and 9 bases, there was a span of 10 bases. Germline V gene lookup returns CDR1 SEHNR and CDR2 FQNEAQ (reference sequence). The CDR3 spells CASSPEGRELFF. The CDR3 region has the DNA TGTGCCAGCAGCCCAGAGGGCCGGGAGCTGTTTTTT.

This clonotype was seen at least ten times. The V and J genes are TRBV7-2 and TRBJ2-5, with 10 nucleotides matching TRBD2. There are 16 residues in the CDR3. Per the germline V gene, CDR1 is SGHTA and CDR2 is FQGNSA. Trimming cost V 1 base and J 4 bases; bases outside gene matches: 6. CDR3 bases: TGTGCCAGCAGCTTAGGAGCGGGGGGGCGTGTAGAGACCCAGTACTTC. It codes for CASSLGAGGRVETQYF.

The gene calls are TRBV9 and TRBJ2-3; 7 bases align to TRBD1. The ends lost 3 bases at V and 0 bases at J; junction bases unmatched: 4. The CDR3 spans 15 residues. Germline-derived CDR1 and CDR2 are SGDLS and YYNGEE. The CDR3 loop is CASSARQGSTDTQYF. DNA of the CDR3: TGTGCCAGCAGCGCGCGACAGGGTAGCACAGATACGCAGTATTTT.

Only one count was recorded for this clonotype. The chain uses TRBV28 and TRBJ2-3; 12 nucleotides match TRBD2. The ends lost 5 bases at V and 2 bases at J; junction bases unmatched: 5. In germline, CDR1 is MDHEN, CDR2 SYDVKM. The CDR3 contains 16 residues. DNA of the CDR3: TGTGCCAGCAGTATCAGACTAGCGGGAGCCACAGATACGCAGTATTTT. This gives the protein CASSIRLAGATDTQYF.

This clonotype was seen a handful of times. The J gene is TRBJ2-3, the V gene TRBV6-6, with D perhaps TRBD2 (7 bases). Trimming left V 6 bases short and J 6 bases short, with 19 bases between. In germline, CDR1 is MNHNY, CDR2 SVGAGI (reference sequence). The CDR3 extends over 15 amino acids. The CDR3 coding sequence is TGTGCCAGCAGCTTCCCGACGGGGGGCTTCGATACGCAGTATTTT. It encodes CASSFPTGGFDTQYF.

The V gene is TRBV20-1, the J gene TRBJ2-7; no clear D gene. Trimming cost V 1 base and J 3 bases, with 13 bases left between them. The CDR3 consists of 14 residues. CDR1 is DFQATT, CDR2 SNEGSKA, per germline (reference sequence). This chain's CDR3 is CSARGLGSGYEQYF. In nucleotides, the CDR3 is TGCAGTGCTAGAGGGTTGGGGTCTGGCTACGAGCAGTACTTC.

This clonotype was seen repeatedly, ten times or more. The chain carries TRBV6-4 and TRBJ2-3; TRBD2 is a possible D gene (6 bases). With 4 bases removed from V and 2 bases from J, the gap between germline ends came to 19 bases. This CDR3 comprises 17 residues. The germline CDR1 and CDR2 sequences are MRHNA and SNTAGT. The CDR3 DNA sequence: TGTGCCAGCAGTGCTCCCGGGACTGGGCTTCTCACAGATACGCAGTATTTT. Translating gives CASSAPGTGLLTDTQYF.

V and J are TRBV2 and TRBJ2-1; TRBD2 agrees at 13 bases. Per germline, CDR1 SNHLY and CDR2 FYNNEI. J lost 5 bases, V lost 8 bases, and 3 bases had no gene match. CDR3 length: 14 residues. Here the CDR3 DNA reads TGTGCCAGCCTGGGACTAGCGGGGAACAATGAGCAGTTCTTC. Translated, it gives CASLGLAGNNEQFF.

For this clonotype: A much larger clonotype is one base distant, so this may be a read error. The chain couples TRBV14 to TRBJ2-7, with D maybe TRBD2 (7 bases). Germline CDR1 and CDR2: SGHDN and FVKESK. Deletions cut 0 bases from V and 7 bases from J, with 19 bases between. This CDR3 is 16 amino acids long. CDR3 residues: CASSQDGGGGYNEQYF. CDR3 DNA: TGTGCCAGCAGCCAAGATGGGGGGGGCGGCTACAATGAGCAGTACTTC.

The CDR3 loop reads CASSYAQGENEQYF. DNA for the CDR3: TGTGCCAGCAGTTATGCACAGGGAGAAAATGAGCAGTACTTC. The rearrangement links TRBV6-2 or TRBV6-3 to TRBJ2-7; perhaps TRBD1 as D (6 bases). Per germline, CDR1 MNHEY and CDR2 SVGEGT. The CDR3 extends over 14 amino acids. V shed 3 bases and J shed 7 bases, with 16 bases lying between them.

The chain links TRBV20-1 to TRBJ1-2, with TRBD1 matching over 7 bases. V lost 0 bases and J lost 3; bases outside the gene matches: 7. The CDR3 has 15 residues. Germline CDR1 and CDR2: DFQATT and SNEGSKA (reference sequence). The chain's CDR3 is CSARDDGTVDYGYTF. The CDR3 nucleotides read TGCAGTGCTAGAGATGATGGGACAGTAGACTATGGCTACACCTTC.

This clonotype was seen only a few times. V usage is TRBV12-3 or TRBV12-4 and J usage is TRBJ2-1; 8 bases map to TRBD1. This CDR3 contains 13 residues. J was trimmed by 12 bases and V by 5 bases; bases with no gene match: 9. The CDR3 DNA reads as TGTGCCAGCAGTGACGACAGGGGATCCGGGCAGTTCTTC. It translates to CASSDDRGSGQFF.

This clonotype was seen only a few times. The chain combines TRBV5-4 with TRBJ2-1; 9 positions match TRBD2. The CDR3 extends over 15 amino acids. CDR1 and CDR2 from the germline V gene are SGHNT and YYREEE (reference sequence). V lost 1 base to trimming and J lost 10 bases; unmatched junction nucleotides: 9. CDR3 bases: TGTGCCAGCAGCTTGTTGTCGCGGGGGGGGACAGAGCAGTTCTTC. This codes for CASSLLSRGGTEQFF. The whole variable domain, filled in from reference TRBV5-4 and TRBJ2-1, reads ETGVTQSPTHLIKTRGQQVTLRCSSQSGHNTVSWYQQALGQGPQFIFQYYREEENGRGNFPPRFSGLQFPNYSSELNVNALELDDSALYLCASSLLSRGGTEQFFGPGTRLTVL.

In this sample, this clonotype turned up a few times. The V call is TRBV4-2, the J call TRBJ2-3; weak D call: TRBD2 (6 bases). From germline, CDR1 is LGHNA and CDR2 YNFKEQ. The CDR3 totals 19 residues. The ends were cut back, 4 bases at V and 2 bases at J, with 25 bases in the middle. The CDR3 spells CASSLKERDRSGYTDTQYF. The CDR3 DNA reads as TGTGCCAGCAGCCTCAAAGAAAGAGATCGGAGCGGGTACACAGATACGCAGTATTTT.

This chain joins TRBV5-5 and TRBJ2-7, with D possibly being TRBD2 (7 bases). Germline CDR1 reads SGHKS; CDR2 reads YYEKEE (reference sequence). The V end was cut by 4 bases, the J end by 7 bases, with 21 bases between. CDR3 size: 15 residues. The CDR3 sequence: CASSAVGGPYNEQYF. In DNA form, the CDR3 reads TGTGCCAGCAGCGCGGTGGGGGGGCCCTACAATGAGCAGTACTTC.

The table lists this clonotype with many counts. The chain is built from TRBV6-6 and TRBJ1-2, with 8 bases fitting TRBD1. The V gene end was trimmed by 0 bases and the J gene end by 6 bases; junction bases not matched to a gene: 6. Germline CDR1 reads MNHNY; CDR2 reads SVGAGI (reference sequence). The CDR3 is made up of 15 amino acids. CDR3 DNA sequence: TGTGCCAGCAGTTACTCAGCAGGGGGCGGGGATGGCTACACCTTC. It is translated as CASSYSAGGGDGYTF.

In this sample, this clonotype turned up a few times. The CDR3 region has the DNA TGTGCCAGCAGTTCCCGAAGGGGGGGGAACACTGAAGCTTTCTTT. Its protein product is CASSSRRGGNTEAFF. V usage is TRBV6-5 and J usage is TRBJ1-1; D possibly corresponds to TRBD1 (6 bases). This CDR3 comprises 15 residues. Germline V lookup: CDR1 MNHEY, CDR2 SVGAGI. The germline V and J ends were trimmed by 4 bases and 1 base, with 13 bases remaining between them.

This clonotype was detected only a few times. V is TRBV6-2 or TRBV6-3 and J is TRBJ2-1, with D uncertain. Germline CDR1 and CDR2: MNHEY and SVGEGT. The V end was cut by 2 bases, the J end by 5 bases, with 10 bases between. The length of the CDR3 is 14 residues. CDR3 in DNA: TGTGCCAGCAGTTACGCCGGAACCAACAATGAGCAGTTCTTC. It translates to CASSYAGTNNEQFF.

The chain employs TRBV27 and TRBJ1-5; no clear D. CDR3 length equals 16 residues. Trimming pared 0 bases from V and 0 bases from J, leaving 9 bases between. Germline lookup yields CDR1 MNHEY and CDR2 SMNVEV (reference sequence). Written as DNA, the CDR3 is TGTGCCAGCAGTTTATCAGGGTCTAATAGCAATCAGCCCCAGCATTTT. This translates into CASSLSGSNSNQPQHF.

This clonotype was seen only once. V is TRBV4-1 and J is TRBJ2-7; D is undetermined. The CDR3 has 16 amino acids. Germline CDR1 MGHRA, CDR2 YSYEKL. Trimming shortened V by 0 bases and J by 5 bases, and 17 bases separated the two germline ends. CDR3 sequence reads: CASSQDNGERPDEQYF. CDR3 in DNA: TGCGCCAGCAGCCAAGATAATGGGGAACGGCCTGACGAGCAGTACTTC.

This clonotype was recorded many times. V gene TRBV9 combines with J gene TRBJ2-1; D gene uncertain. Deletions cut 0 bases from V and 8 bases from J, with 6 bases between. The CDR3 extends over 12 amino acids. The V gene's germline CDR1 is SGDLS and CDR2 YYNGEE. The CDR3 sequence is CASSVVGDEQFF. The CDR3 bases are TGTGCCAGCAGCGTAGTCGGTGATGAGCAGTTCTTC.

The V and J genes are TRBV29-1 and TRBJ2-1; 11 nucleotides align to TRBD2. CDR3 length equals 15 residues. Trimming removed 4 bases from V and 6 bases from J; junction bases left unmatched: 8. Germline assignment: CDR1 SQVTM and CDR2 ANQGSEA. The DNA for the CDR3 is TGCAGCGTTGTAGCGGGGGGGCAAACAGTCAATGAGCAGTTCTTC. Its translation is CSVVAGGQTVNEQFF.

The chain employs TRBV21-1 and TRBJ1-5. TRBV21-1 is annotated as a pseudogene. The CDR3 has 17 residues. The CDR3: CASSKELGRRDCQSQHF. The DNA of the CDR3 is TGTGCCAGCAGCAAAGAGCTTGGCAGGAGGGACTGTCAGTCCCAGCATTTT.

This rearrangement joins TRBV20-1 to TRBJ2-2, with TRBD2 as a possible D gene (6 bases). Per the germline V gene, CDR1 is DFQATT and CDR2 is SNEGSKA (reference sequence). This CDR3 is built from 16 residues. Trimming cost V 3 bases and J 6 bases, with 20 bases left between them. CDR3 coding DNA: TGCAGTGCTAGGCATTGGACTATGCGGGGCTCCGGGGAGCTGTTTTTT. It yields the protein CSARHWTMRGSGELFF.

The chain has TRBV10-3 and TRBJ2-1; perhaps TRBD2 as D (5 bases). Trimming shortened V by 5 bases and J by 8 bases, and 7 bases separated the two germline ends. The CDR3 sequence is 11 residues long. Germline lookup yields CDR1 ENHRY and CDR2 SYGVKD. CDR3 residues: CAISTGYEQFF. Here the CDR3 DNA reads TGTGCCATCAGTACGGGGTATGAGCAGTTCTTC.

The CDR3 nucleotides are TGCGCCAGCAGCCAAGATCTTAGAAGTAATGAGCAGTACTTC. This codes for CASSQDLRSNEQYF. The chain recombines TRBV4-3 with TRBJ2-7; unclear D gene. The V gene lost 0 bases and the J gene lost 7 bases, with 13 bases spanning the gap. CDR1 and CDR2 from the germline V gene are LGHNA and YSLEER. CDR3 length: 14 residues.

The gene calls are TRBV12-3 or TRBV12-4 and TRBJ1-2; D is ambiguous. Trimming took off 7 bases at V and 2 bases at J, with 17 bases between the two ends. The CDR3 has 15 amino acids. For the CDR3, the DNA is TGTGCCAGCATCCAAACCCCCGGGAGGAACTATGGCTACACCTTC. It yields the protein CASIQTPGRNYGYTF.